These 32 T cell receptor beta chains came from one sample sequenced in a study of blood T cell repertoires in COVID-19. Sequenced by immunoSEQ multiplex PCR; TCRdb stores in-frame clones only, minus some. The data hold fewer than 350,000 clones, with approximately 83% observed a single time. Sequencing was done on a sample of peripheral blood. The receptors here all came from a woman in her thirties who had recovered from COVID-19.

The genes are TRBV19 and TRBJ2-7, with 10 bases lining up with TRBD1. This CDR3 is 16 amino acids long. V was clipped by 3 bases and J by 4 bases; unmatched bases: 9. Germline V gives CDR1 LNHDA, CDR2 SQIVND (reference sequence). For the CDR3, the DNA is TGTGCCAGTAGTATTAGAGCCGGGACAGGGGTATACGAGCAGTACTTC. Its protein is CASSIRAGTGVYEQYF.

The J gene is TRBJ2-7, the V gene TRBV7-8, with 10 bases fitting TRBD2. CDR1 is SGHVS, CDR2 FQNEAQ, per germline. This CDR3 has 16 residues. V lost 5 bases to trimming and J lost 1 base; unmatched junction nucleotides: 8. CDR3 nucleotide sequence: TGTGCCAGCAGCATAACTAGCGGGATAGGGTCCTACGAGCAGTACTTC. This encodes CASSITSGIGSYEQYF.

The genes are TRBV19 and TRBJ1-6; D remains ambiguous. CDR3 length: 14 amino acids. Germline lookup yields CDR1 LNHDA and CDR2 SQIVND (reference sequence). V was shortened by 3 bases and J by 10 bases, with 13 bases between the two germline ends. CDR3 region: CASSIQEGGSPLHF. The CDR3 DNA reads TGTGCCAGTAGTATTCAGGAGGGCGGATCACCCCTCCACTTT.

The chain uses TRBV30 and TRBJ1-1, with D unclear. V shed 4 bases and J shed 4 bases, with 10 bases lying between them. The CDR3 has 12 residues. In germline, CDR1 is GTSNPN, CDR2 SVGIG (reference sequence). The CDR3 sequence is CAWIGMSTEAFF. CDR3 nucleotides: TGTGCCTGGATCGGGATGTCCACTGAAGCTTTCTTT.

This sequence joins TRBV10-3 and TRBJ2-2, with 7 bases fitting TRBD1. J lost 0 bases, V lost 6 bases, and 4 bases had no gene match. The CDR3 is 15 residues long. The germline V gene has CDR1 ENHRY and CDR2 SYGVKD. The CDR3 DNA sequence: TGTGCCATCAGCCAAGACAGGGCGAACACCGGGGAGCTGTTTTTT. Amino acids: CAISQDRANTGELFF.

The J gene is TRBJ2-1, the V gene TRBV6-2 or TRBV6-3, with 7 bases identical to TRBD2. Germline V gives CDR1 MNHEY, CDR2 SVGEGT. J gave up 3 bases and V 2 bases, and 7 bases lay outside the gene matches. The CDR3 is 16 amino acids. The CDR3 DNA reads as TGTGCCAGCAGTTACGTCCTAGGGGAGGGCTACAATGAGCAGTTCTTC. Translating gives CASSYVLGEGYNEQFF.

The chain links TRBV7-8 to TRBJ2-2, with 13 bases matching TRBD2. V lost 5 bases to trimming and J lost 5 bases; unmatched junction nucleotides: 2. The V gene's germline CDR1 is SGHVS and CDR2 FQNEAQ. The CDR3 runs 15 residues. CDR3 in amino acids: CASSQGLAGTGELFF. Here the CDR3 DNA reads TGTGCCAGCAGCCAGGGACTAGCGGGGACCGGGGAGCTGTTTTTT.

The V and J genes are TRBV30 and TRBJ2-5; 8 bases fit TRBD1. Germline CDR1 and CDR2: GTSNPN and SVGIG (reference sequence). The CDR3 has 15 residues. Trimming took 2 bases from V and 5 from J; bases not matched to a gene: 10. The CDR3 coding sequence is TGTGCCTGGAGTAGGGGTCAGGGGGCTGAGGAGACCCAGTACTTC. Its translation is CAWSRGQGAEETQYF.

The V and J genes are TRBV11-2 and TRBJ2-3, with 10 bases fitting TRBD2. Germline trimming cut 1 base from V and 4 bases from J; bases unmatched to any gene: 14. CDR3 length: 19 amino acids. Germline CDR1 and CDR2: SGHAT and FQNNGV. CDR3 nucleotides: TGTGCCAGCAGCTTAGGGCAGACAAACCTAGCGGGGGTGGCAGATACGCAGTATTTT. Its protein is CASSLGQTNLAGVADTQYF.

This clone was seen only once. The rearrangement links TRBV11-2 to TRBJ2-2; D possibly corresponds to TRBD2 (6 bases). CDR1 and CDR2 from the germline V gene are SGHAT and FQNNGV. There are 14 residues in the CDR3. Trimming cost V 1 base and J 5 bases, with 8 bases left between them. The DNA of the CDR3 is TGTGCCAGCAGCTTAGGTGCGGGGACCGGGGAGCTGTTTTTT. Its translation: CASSLGAGTGELFF.

This chain links TRBV28 with TRBJ1-6; maybe TRBD1 (6 bases). V gave up 5 bases and J gave up 0 bases, with 11 bases separating them. Germline V gene lookup returns CDR1 MDHEN and CDR2 SYDVKM. CDR3 length: 16 residues. DNA for the CDR3: TGTGCCAGCAGTGGACAGCTAAACTCCTATAATTCACCCCTCCACTTT. Its translation is CASSGQLNSYNSPLHF.

The chain carries TRBV6-5 and TRBJ1-5, with no clear D. This CDR3 region has 12 residues. Germline CDR1 is MNHEY and CDR2 is SVGAGI. The ends were cut back, 8 bases at V and 4 bases at J, with 9 bases in the middle. The CDR3 spells CASFEANQPQHF. The CDR3 DNA follows: TGTGCCAGCTTCGAAGCTAATCAGCCCCAGCATTTT.

The count of this clone is one. This chain uses TRBV2 with TRBJ2-1; D is uncertain. From germline, CDR1 is SNHLY and CDR2 FYNNEI. This CDR3 is built from 13 residues. V was shortened by 7 bases and J by 8 bases, with 15 bases between the two germline ends. The CDR3 region has the DNA TGTGCCAGCATCTACCCAGGTGGTGATGAGCAGTTCTTC. It yields the protein CASIYPGGDEQFF. The full variable domain, completed using reference TRBV2 and TRBJ2-1, is EPEVTQTPSHQVTQMGQEVILRCVPISNHLYFYWYRQILGQKVEFLVSFYNNEISEKSEIFDDQFSVERPDGSNFTLKIRSTKLEDSAMYFCASIYPGGDEQFFGPGTRLTVL.

The genes are TRBV5-4 and TRBJ1-1; unclear D gene. This CDR3 has 13 residues. Trimming stripped 4 bases from V and 9 bases from J, with 16 bases between. Germline CDR1 reads SGHNT; CDR2 reads YYREEE (reference sequence). The CDR3 sequence: CASSSGGGRKAFF. The DNA of the CDR3 is TGTGCCAGCAGCAGCGGCGGCGGGCGGAAAGCTTTCTTT.

This clone was observed a handful of times. This rearrangement joins TRBV2 to TRBJ1-5; no firm D call. Germline CDR1 reads SNHLY; CDR2 reads FYNNEI. This CDR3 is 14 amino acids long. The V end lost 4 bases, the J end lost 4 bases, and 11 bases lay between the germline ends. Here the CDR3 reads CASSGRGKNQPQHF. CDR3 bases: TGTGCCAGCAGTGGGCGCGGGAAGAATCAGCCCCAGCATTTT.

The gene calls are TRBV10-3 and TRBJ2-7, with a weak D call TRBD2 (5 bases). Germline V gene data show CDR1 as ENHRY and CDR2 as SYGVKD. The CDR3 has 15 amino acids. The V end lost 3 bases, the J end lost 3 bases, and 15 bases lay between the germline ends. CDR3 in amino acids: CAISEPSPNHYEQYF. CDR3 nucleotide sequence: TGTGCCATCAGTGAACCTAGCCCCAACCACTACGAGCAGTACTTC.

The chain employs TRBV19 and TRBJ1-5, with 7 bases lining up with TRBD1. The germline V gene encodes CDR1 LNHDA and CDR2 SQIVND (reference sequence). V trimming: 8 bases; J trimming: 9 bases; junction bases outside the gene matches: 13. The CDR3 has 14 residues. The CDR3 protein is CASRLQGPVGPQHF. CDR3 bases: TGTGCCAGTCGGCTACAGGGGCCGGTGGGGCCCCAGCATTTT.

This chain connects TRBV19 to TRBJ2-7; no clear D gene. Germline CDR1 and CDR2: LNHDA and SQIVND (reference sequence). The CDR3 has 14 residues. Trimming removed 1 base at V and 3 bases at J, with 10 bases between. CDR3 sequence (DNA): TGTGCCAGTAGTATAGGTACTACAAACTACGAGCAGTACTTC. Protein product: CASSIGTTNYEQYF.

The CDR3, as DNA: TGTGCCACCAGCACGGACTTCCAAGAGACCCAGTACTTC. This gives the protein CATSTDFQETQYF. The rearrangement uses TRBV15 and TRBJ2-5; tentative D call: TRBD2 (5 bases). The CDR3 extends over 13 amino acids. V was clipped by 4 bases and J by 1 base, with 7 bases between them. The germline CDR1 and CDR2 sequences are LNHNV and YYDKDF (reference sequence).

The chain uses TRBV2 and TRBJ1-1; tentatively, D is TRBD1 (5 bases). This CDR3 is built from 13 residues. V lost 7 bases and J 5 bases, leaving 14 bases between the germline ends. CDR1 SNHLY and CDR2 FYNNEI come from the germline V gene. CDR3 amino acids: CASTEARGTEAFF. CDR3 in DNA: TGTGCCAGCACCGAGGCTAGGGGTACTGAAGCTTTCTTT.

V and J are TRBV2 and TRBJ2-3; a weak D match, TRBD2 (7 bases). This CDR3 has 16 residues. Germline CDR1 is SNHLY and CDR2 is FYNNEI. V dropped 6 bases and J dropped 0 bases, with 16 bases sitting between them. The CDR3 here is CASSSRGRDSTDTQYF. The CDR3 DNA reads as TGTGCCAGCAGCTCAAGGGGGAGGGATAGCACAGATACGCAGTATTTT. The full variable domain, rest sourced from reference TRBV2 and TRBJ2-3, is EPEVTQTPSHQVTQMGQEVILRCVPISNHLYFYWYRQILGQKVEFLVSFYNNEISEKSEIFDDQFSVERPDGSNFTLKIRSTKLEDSAMYFCASSSRGRDSTDTQYFGPGTRLTVL.

This clone came up once. This chain connects TRBV12-3 or TRBV12-4 to TRBJ2-5, with D possibly matching TRBD2 (6 bases). V was pared by 7 bases and J by 3 bases, with 12 bases between. The CDR3 spans 13 residues. This CDR3 is CASTSGRKETQYF. The CDR3, as DNA: TGTGCCAGCACCTCCGGGAGAAAAGAGACCCAGTACTTC.

The chain employs TRBV10-3 and TRBJ1-2; D is unclear. The CDR3 covers 12 residues. V lost 4 bases and J lost 6, with 9 bases in between. From germline, CDR1 is ENHRY and CDR2 SYGVKD. The CDR3 protein is CAISVPGDGYTF. In DNA, the CDR3 is TGTGCCATCAGTGTGCCCGGTGATGGCTACACCTTC.

The chain combines TRBV5-1 with TRBJ1-2; perhaps TRBD1 as D (5 bases). CDR1 and CDR2 from the germline V gene are SGHRS and YFSETQ. CDR3 length: 12 amino acids. V lost 4 bases, J lost 4 bases, and 8 bases lay in between. CDR3 sequence (DNA): TGCGCCAGCAGCGTCGGGGGCTATGGCTACACCTTC. Translating it yields CASSVGGYGYTF.

This clone has only one observation. The chain is built from TRBV7-2 and TRBJ1-5; 12 bases fit TRBD1. V shed 4 bases, J shed 3 bases, and the junction held 7 bases outside the gene matches. The CDR3 runs to 17 residues. The germline V gene encodes CDR1 SGHTA and CDR2 FQGNSA. CDR3 DNA: TGTGCCAGCAGCTCTCCGGGACAGGGGGCTGCCAATCAGCCCCAGCATTTT. This gives the protein CASSSPGQGAANQPQHF.

The chain couples TRBV6-2 or TRBV6-3 to TRBJ2-4; TRBD2 matches 12 bases. V was clipped by 0 bases and J by 0 bases; unmatched bases: 12. The CDR3 contains 21 residues. Germline loops: CDR1 MNHEY, CDR2 SVGEGT. DNA for the CDR3: TGTGCCAGCAGTTACTCGCCGACCCCTAGCGGGAGGGCCATAGCCAAAAACATTCAGTACTTC. Translation gives CASSYSPTPSGRAIAKNIQYF.

This sequence joins TRBV4-2 and TRBJ2-5; D might be TRBD2 (8 bases). This CDR3 comprises 16 residues. V was pared by 1 base and J by 4 bases, with 16 bases between. Germline-derived CDR1 and CDR2 are LGHNA and YNFKEQ. CDR3 protein: CASSQVGLGGGETQYF. The CDR3 DNA is TGTGCCAGCAGCCAAGTGGGACTAGGGGGCGGAGAGACCCAGTACTTC.

The chain has TRBV27 and TRBJ2-1; tentatively, D is TRBD2 (6 bases). The germline V and J ends were trimmed by 9 bases and 3 bases, with 15 bases remaining between them. This CDR3 is built from 14 residues. Germline V lookup: CDR1 MNHEY, CDR2 SMNVEV (reference sequence). CDR3 amino acids: CASCEGGNYNEQFF. The CDR3 nucleotides are TGTGCCAGTTGCGAGGGCGGGAACTACAATGAGCAGTTCTTC.

V gene TRBV18 combines with J gene TRBJ2-1; 10 bases align to TRBD2. The germline gives CDR1 KGHSH, CDR2 LQKENI. This CDR3 is 17 amino acids long. Trimming took 3 bases from V and 7 from J; bases not matched to a gene: 12. CDR3 loop: CASSPYDGTSEGNEQFF. Written as DNA, the CDR3 is TGTGCCAGCTCACCCTATGACGGGACTAGCGAAGGGAATGAGCAGTTCTTC.

This rearrangement joins TRBV6-5 to TRBJ1-4, with D perhaps TRBD1 (6 bases). Per germline, CDR1 MNHEY and CDR2 SVGAGI. V was pared by 8 bases and J by 1 base, with 14 bases between. This CDR3 has 15 residues. The DNA of the CDR3 is TGTGCCAGCGGGGTAGGGGGGGTAACTAATGAAAAACTGTTTTTT. Translated: CASGVGGVTNEKLFF.

This clone showed up just once. V gene TRBV5-1 combines with J gene TRBJ1-5; D gene uncertain. This CDR3 region has 14 residues. V was trimmed by 0 bases and J by 3 bases, leaving 7 bases between them. Germline values: CDR1 SGHRS, CDR2 YFSETQ. CDR3 DNA: TGCGCCAGCAGCTTGGAATCCAACAATCAGCCCCAGCATTTT. Its protein product is CASSLESNNQPQHF.

This chain links TRBV20-1 with TRBJ1-2, with D tentatively TRBD1 (5 bases). Germline V CDR1 and CDR2: DFQATT, SNEGSKA (reference sequence). The CDR3 is 14 residues long. V lost 3 bases, J lost 0 bases, and 11 bases lay in between. The CDR3 nucleotides read TGCAGTGCTAGTGGGGCCAGGGCTAACTATGGCTACACCTTC. Translated, it gives CSASGARANYGYTF.